The entry below gives a single T cell receptor beta chain sequence along with its context. Its specificity is unknown. The protocol was immunoSEQ multiplex PCR, while the TCRdb copy is restricted to in-frame clones and leaves out a portion. In the table there are over 65,000 clones, 90% to 95% of which are singletons. The CDR3 has 14 amino acids. Unmatched junction bases numbered 3, after V lost 5 bases and J lost 0 bases. Germline CDR1 is SEHNR and CDR2 is FQNEAQ (reference sequence). This sample stems from a study of cytomegalovirus exposure and HLA in healthy donors. The study, taken as a whole, reports: Investigators reported over 150 TCR beta chains as tied to cytomegalovirus. The study found most TCR sequences rare, yet found some public TCRs in many donors. According to reports, the classifier identified cytomegalovirus status with high specificity and sensitivity. CMV antigen specificity was confirmed in vitro for three CMV-associated chains.

The source of this sequence is a woman in her late teens or twenties in good health and CMV-seropositive. This sequence joins TRBV7-9 and TRBJ2-5; 7 bases are shared with TRBD2. The source material was PBMCs. CDR3 coding DNA: TGTGCCAGCAGCGACGGGGGGTACCAAGAGACCCAGTACTTC. Protein: CASSDGGYQETQYF.